The 25 T cell receptor beta chains below were found in one sample sequenced in a study of shared T cell receptors in the human thymus. Sequencing used immunoSEQ multiplex PCR; TCRdb keeps in-frame clones, though not all of them. The sample lists about 660,000 clones, more than 75% occurring once. The same specimen was also included in a second study, on human thymus T cells.

The sequenced sample was thymocytes. The source is a boy younger than two with a congenital heart defect.

The rearrangement uses TRBV6-5 and TRBJ2-7, with TRBD2 as a possible D gene (6 bases). With 6 bases removed from V and 3 bases from J, the gap between germline ends came to 12 bases. CDR1 is MNHEY and CDR2 is SVGAGI in the germline V gene. The CDR3 length is 13 residues. DNA for the CDR3: TGTGCCAGCAGGAATAGGAGGGACTACGAGCAGTACTTC. It codes for CASRNRRDYEQYF.

The chain combines TRBV6-5 with TRBJ1-1; 7 bases match TRBD1. V trimming: 8 bases; J trimming: 1 base; junction bases outside the gene matches: 10. Germline V gene data show CDR1 as MNHEY and CDR2 as SVGAGI. The CDR3 contains 15 residues. CDR3 sequence reads: CASSRRQGWNTEAFF. The CDR3 bases are TGTGCCAGCTCGCGTCGACAGGGATGGAACACTGAAGCTTTCTTT.

This clone was detected once. Written as DNA, the CDR3 is TGCGCCAGCAGCCGACTCACTACAGGGAAAGAGGACTACGAGCAGTACTTC. Residues: CASSRLTTGKEDYEQYF. This chain connects TRBV5-1 to TRBJ2-7, with D possibly TRBD1 on 6 matching bases. The CDR3 extends over 17 amino acids. The germline V gene has CDR1 SGHRS and CDR2 YFSETQ. Deletions cut 4 bases from V and 3 bases from J, with 23 bases between.

This sequence joins TRBV27 and TRBJ1-4, with TRBD1 matching 9 bases. V gave up 4 bases and J gave up 4 bases; unmatched junction bases: 10. Germline V gene lookup returns CDR1 MNHEY and CDR2 SMNVEV (reference sequence). The CDR3 extends over 17 amino acids. The CDR3 sequence: CASSSYRDRVFNEKLFF. CDR3 nucleotide sequence: TGTGCCAGCAGTTCATACCGGGACAGGGTCTTTAATGAAAAACTGTTTTTT.

This chain connects TRBV5-4 to TRBJ2-1, with 10 positions matching TRBD2. Germline loops: CDR1 SGHNT, CDR2 YYREEE (reference sequence). Trimming removed 0 bases from V and 4 bases from J; junction bases left unmatched: 10. The CDR3 length is 18 residues. CDR3 in DNA: TGTGCCAGCAGCTTGGCCTGGGCCAGCGGGAGGGTATACAATGAGCAGTTCTTC. This codes for CASSLAWASGRVYNEQFF.

This sequence joins TRBV11-2 and TRBJ2-7, with D tentatively TRBD2 (6 bases). The CDR3 length is 15 residues. Germline V gene sequence: CDR1 SGHAT, CDR2 FQNNGV. The V end was cut by 0 bases, the J end by 7 bases, with 16 bases between. CDR3 in DNA: TGTGCCAGCAGCTTAGACCGAGGGAGGATGGGGGAGCAGTACTTC. Translated, it gives CASSLDRGRMGEQYF. Complete variable domain (other parts from reference TRBV11-2 and TRBJ2-7): EAGVAQSPRYKIIEKRQSVAFWCNPISGHATLYWYQQILGQGPKLLIQFQNNGVVDDSQLPKDRFSAERLKGVDSTLKIQPAKLEDSAVYLCASSLDRGRMGEQYFGPGTRLTVT.

The chain employs TRBV5-5 and TRBJ2-5; D remains ambiguous. Deletions cut 5 bases from V and 1 base from J, with 12 bases between. CDR3 length: 14 amino acids. Germline loops: CDR1 SGHKS, CDR2 YYEKEE (reference sequence). This CDR3 reads CASSREALQETQYF. The CDR3 bases are TGTGCCAGCAGTCGTGAAGCTCTCCAAGAGACCCAGTACTTC. The full variable domain, its missing parts supplied by reference TRBV5-5 and TRBJ2-5, is DAGVTQSPTHLIKTRGQQVTLRCSPISGHKSVSWYQQVLGQGPQFIFQYYEKEERGRGNFPDRFSARQFPNYSSELNVNALLLGDSALYLCASSREALQETQYFGPGTRLLVL.

The CDR3 DNA is TGTGCCAGCAGATCACCGGGAGACCGGGGGGGCCTCTCTGGGGCCAACGTCCTGACTTTC. Protein: CASRSPGDRGGLSGANVLTF. The gene calls are TRBV28 and TRBJ2-6; the match to TRBD2 covers 8 bases. Trimming took 6 bases from V and 0 from J; bases not matched to a gene: 16. The CDR3 length is 20 residues. Looked up from germline, CDR1 is MDHEN and CDR2 is SYDVKM. Variable domain in full (rest from reference TRBV28 and TRBJ2-6): DVKVTQSSRYLVKRTGEKVFLECVQDMDHENMFWYRQDPGLGLRLIYFSYDVKMKEKGDIPEGYSVSREKKERFSLILESASTNQTSMYLCASRSPGDRGGLSGANVLTFGAGSRLTVL.

The chain has TRBV28 and TRBJ2-7; 15 nucleotides align to TRBD2. The CDR3 runs 17 residues. Germline-derived CDR1 and CDR2 are MDHEN and SYDVKM. V gave up 4 bases and J gave up 0 bases; unmatched junction bases: 4. The CDR3 loop reads CASSSGTSGRYSYEQYF. The DNA for the CDR3 is TGTGCCAGCAGTTCCGGGACTAGCGGGAGGTACTCCTACGAGCAGTACTTC.

This chain joins TRBV13 and TRBJ2-3; 11 bases are a match to TRBD2. The CDR3 contains 15 residues. J gave up 6 bases and V 5 bases, and 7 bases lay outside the gene matches. Germline-derived CDR1 and CDR2 are PRHDT and FYEKMQ (reference sequence). CDR3 nucleotides: TGTGCCAGCAGCCTACTAGCGGGAGAGGAGGATACGCAGTATTTT. Its translation: CASSLLAGEEDTQYF.

The gene calls are TRBV6-5 and TRBJ2-7; 9 bases are shared with TRBD2. The germline CDR1 and CDR2 sequences are MNHEY and SVGAGI. V gave up 3 bases and J gave up 6 bases; unmatched junction bases: 9. The CDR3 runs 15 residues. The DNA for the CDR3 is TGTGCCAGCAGTTATTTGATAGCGGGAGCTCGCGAGCAGTACTTC. Its protein product is CASSYLIAGAREQYF.

As to this clone: The junction and the germline gene differ at one end; a read error may be behind it. The chain carries TRBV6-5 and TRBJ1-2; perhaps TRBD1 as D (6 bases). The CDR3 is 13 amino acids. The germline V gene has CDR1 MNHEY and CDR2 SVGAGI. CDR3: CASSRQDNHGYTF. For the CDR3, the DNA is TGTGCCAGCAGTCGACAGGATAACCATGGCTACACCTTC.

J is TRBJ2-2 and V is TRBV7-6; no definite D call. The V and J ends lost 1 base and 2 bases respectively, with 11 bases between them. The CDR3 is 16 amino acids. Germline loops: CDR1 SGHVS, CDR2 FNYEAQ. The CDR3 DNA reads TGTGCCAGCAGCTTAGATCCTACCGATAACACCGGGGAGCTGTTTTTT. It codes for CASSLDPTDNTGELFF.

This sequence joins TRBV30 and TRBJ2-5; D gene ambiguous. The DNA end lines up better with TRBJ2-7; the J call may be wrong. The CDR3 totals 11 residues. CDR1 and CDR2 from the germline V gene are GTSNPN and SVGIG (reference sequence). The CDR3 bases are TGTGCCTGGCAGCTAGACTACGAGCAGTACTTC. Translating gives CAWQLDYEQYF.

The chain combines TRBV7-9 with TRBJ2-3; 16 bases fit TRBD2. The germline gives CDR1 SEHNR, CDR2 FQNEAQ (reference sequence). The CDR3 loop spans 19 amino acids. Trimming took 5 bases from V and 1 from J; bases not matched to a gene: 9. The DNA of the CDR3 is TGTGCCAGCAGCCAGGGACTAGCGGGAGGGCACGGGGGCACAGATACGCAGTATTTT. This sequence encodes CASSQGLAGGHGGTDTQYF. The variable domain in full, with the rest retrieved from reference TRBV7-9 and TRBJ2-3, is DTGVSQNPRHKITKRGQNVTFRCDPISEHNRLYWYRQTLGQGPEFLTYFQNEAQLEKSRLLSDRFSAERPKGSFSTLEIQRTEQGDSAMYLCASSQGLAGGHGGTDTQYFGPGTRLTVL.

The J gene is TRBJ2-1, the V gene TRBV11-3; 12 nucleotides match TRBD2. The germline gives CDR1 SGHNT, CDR2 YENEEA. This CDR3 spans 18 amino acids. V lost 4 bases and J lost 3; bases outside the gene matches: 10. Here the CDR3 reads CASSYGMTSGGRYNEQFF. The CDR3 DNA reads TGTGCCAGCAGCTACGGTATGACTAGCGGGGGTCGCTACAATGAGCAGTTCTTC.

The chain combines TRBV4-3 with TRBJ2-1, with 10 bases aligning to TRBD2. Germline values: CDR1 LGHNA, CDR2 YSLEER. Germline trimming cut 0 bases from V and 12 bases from J; bases unmatched to any gene: 8. This CDR3 is 15 amino acids long. CDR3 region: CASSQEESGGGGQFF. CDR3 nucleotide sequence: TGCGCCAGCAGCCAAGAGGAGAGCGGGGGGGGCGGGCAGTTCTTC.

The chain combines TRBV7-9 with TRBJ2-2, with TRBD2 identical over 8 bases. The germline V gene has CDR1 SEHNR and CDR2 FQNEAQ (reference sequence). V shed 3 bases, J shed 4 bases, and the junction held 4 bases outside the gene matches. The CDR3 totals 15 residues. The CDR3 sequence: CASSFGLAVTGELFF. The CDR3 region has the DNA TGTGCCAGCAGCTTCGGACTAGCTGTCACCGGGGAGCTGTTTTTT.

The chain recombines TRBV9 with TRBJ2-1; tentatively, D is TRBD2 (5 bases). In germline, CDR1 is SGDLS, CDR2 YYNGEE. The CDR3 runs to 15 residues. V was shortened by 3 bases and J by 8 bases, with 18 bases between the two germline ends. The DNA of the CDR3 is TGTGCCAGCAGCGCCCTAGCCGGGGTGGAACATGAGCAGTTCTTC. Encoded protein: CASSALAGVEHEQFF.

The chain links TRBV5-1 to TRBJ1-2, with TRBD1 matching over 8 bases. In germline, CDR1 is SGHRS, CDR2 YFSETQ. V dropped 0 bases and J dropped 5; count of bases not matched to a gene: 6. The CDR3 loop spans 15 amino acids. The CDR3 loop is CASSLVGQGGYGYTF. In DNA form, the CDR3 reads TGCGCCAGCAGCTTGGTAGGACAGGGCGGGTATGGCTACACCTTC.

CDR3 DNA: TGTGCCTGGAGGGGAGGACAGGGGAACACTGAAGCTTTCTTT. As protein: CAWRGGQGNTEAFF. The chain recombines TRBV30 with TRBJ1-1, with 8 bases matching TRBD1. The CDR3 length is 14 residues. Trimming at V came to 3 bases and at J to 1 base, leaving 4 bases not matched to a gene. CDR1 is GTSNPN and CDR2 is SVGIG in the germline V gene (reference sequence).

This chain joins TRBV28 and TRBJ1-1; TRBD1 might be the D (5 bases). The CDR3 consists of 15 residues. Germline V gene data show CDR1 as MDHEN and CDR2 as SYDVKM. V was trimmed by 2 bases and J by 3 bases, leaving 13 bases between them. The CDR3 DNA is TGTGCCAGCAGTTTAGGTGGGGCGATTGACACTGAAGCTTTCTTT. This translates into CASSLGGAIDTEAFF.

The V gene is TRBV4-1, the J gene TRBJ2-7, with D tentatively TRBD1 (5 bases). CDR1 is MGHRA and CDR2 is YSYEKL in the germline V gene. The CDR3 spans 13 residues. Trimming pared 3 bases from V and 6 bases from J, leaving 12 bases between. The CDR3 sequence is CASSQQGIGEQYF. The CDR3 DNA reads as TGCGCCAGCAGCCAGCAGGGAATCGGCGAGCAGTACTTC.

The chain carries TRBV9 and TRBJ2-5; tentative D call: TRBD1 (5 bases). Looked up from germline, CDR1 is SGDLS and CDR2 is YYNGEE. The CDR3 loop spans 16 amino acids. The V gene lost 4 bases and the J gene lost 3 bases, with 19 bases spanning the gap. CDR3 sequence: CASSRTGSSSKETQYF. CDR3 in DNA: TGTGCCAGCAGCAGAACAGGATCGTCCTCGAAAGAGACCCAGTACTTC.

The chain joins TRBV6-6 to TRBJ1-5; D call uncertain. This CDR3 region has 15 residues. The germline V gene has CDR1 MNHNY and CDR2 SVGAGI (reference sequence). The germline V and J ends were trimmed by 5 bases and 9 bases, with 20 bases remaining between them. In nucleotides, the CDR3 is TGTGCCAGCAGTCGAACTTGGGCCGATAAGGTGCCCCAGCATTTT. It is translated as CASSRTWADKVPQHF.